Below, 20 T cell receptor beta chains from the same sample are listed, as sequenced in a study of Ad26.COV2.S vaccination and SARS-CoV-2 variants. The data were produced by immunoSEQ multiplex PCR, yet TCRdb's version contains in-frame clones alone and is incomplete. The table lists some 350,000 clones, more than 75% of them singletons. Noted treatment: around 19 received Ad26.COV2.S at low or high dose, single or two shots; roughly 5 received placebo; per-sample allocation not given. The study sampled participants on day 63 after the first vaccine or placebo injection. This specimen consisted of peripheral blood, obtained in a trial of Ad26.COV2.S vaccine versus placebo. Source of these receptors: a person aged 18-60 years who received the Ad26.COV2.S COVID-19 vaccine or a placebo.

This rearrangement joins TRBV3-1 (or the pseudogene TRBV3-2) to TRBJ1-5; 9 bases are shared with TRBD1. The ends lost 4 bases at V and 4 bases at J; junction bases unmatched: 5. The CDR3 runs 15 residues. Germline values: CDR1 LGHDT, CDR2 YNNKEL (reference sequence). CDR3: CASSPGTGSNQPQHF. The CDR3 DNA follows: TGTGCCAGCAGCCCCGGGACAGGGTCTAATCAGCCCCAGCATTTT.

V and J are TRBV2 and TRBJ1-1; D perhaps matches TRBD1 (6 bases). CDR1 SNHLY and CDR2 FYNNEI come from the germline V gene. The CDR3 is 14 amino acids. V lost 7 bases to trimming and J lost 3 bases, with 15 bases between them. The chain's CDR3 is CASKFQGSDTEAFF. Here the CDR3 DNA reads TGTGCCAGCAAGTTCCAGGGGAGCGACACTGAAGCTTTCTTT.

The chain links TRBV12-3 or TRBV12-4 to TRBJ2-2; D unclear. This CDR3 contains 13 residues. V was trimmed by 5 bases and J by 6 bases, leaving 10 bases between them. The CDR3 sequence is CASSLRRAGELFF. The CDR3 nucleotides are TGTGCCAGCAGTCTGAGAAGGGCCGGGGAGCTGTTTTTT.

V is TRBV7-8 and J is TRBJ1-1, with TRBD1 matching over 8 bases. The junction had 2 bases not matched to a gene; V was cut back by 2 bases and J by 0 bases. Germline values: CDR1 SGHVS, CDR2 FQNEAQ. This CDR3 comprises 15 residues. The DNA of the CDR3 is TGTGCCAGCAGCTTATTGGACAGGGTGAACACTGAAGCTTTCTTT. It translates to CASSLLDRVNTEAFF.

The J gene is TRBJ1-2, the V gene TRBV20-1; TRBD1 might be the D (6 bases). The ends were cut back, 5 bases at V and 12 bases at J, with 16 bases in the middle. The CDR3 totals 11 residues. Germline loops: CDR1 DFQATT, CDR2 SNEGSKA (reference sequence). Here the CDR3 DNA reads TGCAGTGCTCCCAAGGCAGGGGACGACACCTTC. It is translated as CSAPKAGDDTF.

J is TRBJ1-2 and V is TRBV5-5; D is uncertain. The germline CDR1 and CDR2 sequences are SGHKS and YYEKEE (reference sequence). V was trimmed by 5 bases and J by 2 bases, leaving 19 bases between them. The CDR3 consists of 16 residues. CDR3 in DNA: TGTGCCAGCAGGTTGTTCGCCGGACCTTCCAACTATGGCTACACCTTC. Its translation is CASRLFAGPSNYGYTF.

The V call is TRBV29-1, the J call TRBJ1-4; D is unresolved. Germline V gives CDR1 SQVTM, CDR2 ANQGSEA. There are 10 residues in the CDR3. Trimming pared 5 bases from V and 7 bases from J, leaving 5 bases between. Here the CDR3 reads CSVRVEKLFF. As DNA, the CDR3 is TGCAGCGTTCGTGTTGAAAAACTGTTTTTT.

The V and J genes are TRBV9 and TRBJ2-7, with D uncertain. CDR1 and CDR2 (germline): SGDLS, YYNGEE. Trimming took 0 bases from V and 2 from J, leaving 9 bases between them. This CDR3 comprises 14 residues. Here the CDR3 reads CASSVGRGTYEQYF. CDR3 coding DNA: TGTGCCAGCAGCGTAGGGCGAGGTACCTACGAGCAGTACTTC. The full variable domain, rest sourced from reference TRBV9 and TRBJ2-7, is DSGVTQTPKHLITATGQRVTLRCSPRSGDLSVYWYQQSLDQGLQFLIQYYNGEERAKGNILERFSAQQFPDLHSELNLSSLELGDSALYFCASSVGRGTYEQYFGPGTRLTVT.

The gene calls are TRBV5-1 and TRBJ2-2; 7 nucleotides line up with TRBD1. This CDR3 spans 17 amino acids. Per germline, CDR1 SGHRS and CDR2 YFSETQ. Trimming at V came to 2 bases and at J to 2 bases, leaving 9 bases not matched to a gene. As DNA, the CDR3 is TGCGCCAGCAGCTTTCCGTTAGGGGGCACCAACACCGGGGAGCTGTTTTTT. It translates to CASSFPLGGTNTGELFF.

The chain employs TRBV5-8 and TRBJ2-7; D assignment may be TRBD1 or TRBD2 (6 bases each). Germline CDR1 reads SGHTS; CDR2 reads YDEGEE. The CDR3 length is 16 residues. V lost 8 bases and J lost 1, with 22 bases in between. The DNA for the CDR3 is TGTGCCAGTCATCAGCCGGGGGCCACTTCTTCCTACGAGCAGTACTTC. Translation: CASHQPGATSSYEQYF.

This chain links TRBV6-5 with TRBJ2-5; possibly TRBD1 for D (6 bases). The germline V and J ends were trimmed by 11 bases and 4 bases, with 17 bases remaining between them. The CDR3 loop spans 13 amino acids. Per germline, CDR1 MNHEY and CDR2 SVGAGI. The CDR3 here is CAGTQGNGETQYF. The CDR3 DNA sequence: TGTGCCGGAACACAGGGTAACGGAGAGACCCAGTACTTC.

This clone was seen a single time. The V and J genes are TRBV6-2 or TRBV6-3 and TRBJ2-4; 8 bases match TRBD2. The ends lost 7 bases at V and 14 bases at J; junction bases unmatched: 16. Germline CDR1 and CDR2: MNHEY and SVGEGT. The CDR3 loop spans 14 amino acids. The CDR3 sequence: CASNYRAGARGKYF. The DNA for the CDR3 is TGTGCCAGCAATTATCGAGCGGGGGCTCGGGGAAAGTACTTC.

This clone has just one count. The gene calls are TRBV19 and TRBJ2-2; tentatively, D is TRBD1 (6 bases). V was clipped by 9 bases and J by 5 bases, with 13 bases between them. The CDR3 has 13 residues. CDR1 LNHDA and CDR2 SQIVND come from the germline V gene (reference sequence). The chain's CDR3 is CASKGHNTGELFF. The CDR3 nucleotides read TGTGCCAGCAAGGGACATAATACCGGGGAGCTGTTTTTT.

CDR3 residues: CASRARGDMNTEAFF. The CDR3 DNA is TGTGCCAGCAGGGCCCGGGGAGATATGAACACTGAAGCTTTCTTT. V is TRBV5-5 and J is TRBJ1-1; D is undetermined. V lost 5 bases and J 0 bases, leaving 14 bases between the germline ends. CDR1 and CDR2 from the germline V gene are SGHKS and YYEKEE (reference sequence). The CDR3 sequence is 15 residues long.

The V call is TRBV10-3, the J call TRBJ1-2, with D unresolved. The germline V and J ends were trimmed by 2 bases and 0 bases, with 7 bases remaining between them. In germline, CDR1 is ENHRY, CDR2 SYGVKD. The CDR3 extends over 14 amino acids. CDR3 coding DNA: TGTGCCATCAGTGAGATGGCAGCTAACTATGGCTACACCTTC. This encodes CAISEMAANYGYTF.

The chain links TRBV2 to TRBJ2-3; D is perhaps TRBD2 (5 bases). CDR1 SNHLY and CDR2 FYNNEI come from the germline V gene. V gave up 6 bases and J gave up 10 bases, with 20 bases separating them. The CDR3 is made up of 14 amino acids. CDR3 sequence: CASREWTAATAQYF. CDR3 coding DNA: TGTGCCAGCAGGGAATGGACTGCAGCTACTGCGCAGTATTTT.

This clone appeared a single time. In DNA, the CDR3 is TGCGCCAGCAGGACAGGCTGGGGGCAAAATTCACCCCTCCACTTT. Translation gives CASRTGWGQNSPLHF. This chain joins TRBV5-1 and TRBJ1-6; tentative D call: TRBD1 (6 bases). The CDR3 loop spans 15 amino acids. Trimming removed 5 bases at V and 7 bases at J, with 16 bases between. CDR1 SGHRS and CDR2 YFSETQ come from the germline V gene.

The chain employs TRBV10-1 and TRBJ2-3; 11 bases agree with TRBD1. V lost 4 bases, J lost 6 bases, and 6 bases stayed unmatched. This CDR3 has 15 residues. CDR1 and CDR2 (germline): WNHNN, SYGVQD (reference sequence). CDR3 DNA: TGCGCCAGCAGTGCCGGACAGGGGGCAAGGGATACGCAGTATTTT. This encodes CASSAGQGARDTQYF.

The table lists this clone with a count of one. The gene calls are TRBV6-5 and TRBJ2-7; 9 nucleotides align to TRBD1. Trimming removed 0 bases from V and 2 bases from J; junction bases left unmatched: 2. CDR1 and CDR2 from the germline V gene are MNHEY and SVGAGI. The CDR3 sequence is 15 residues long. CDR3 DNA: TGTGCCAGCAGTTACTCGACAGGGGGTACCTACGAGCAGTACTTC. It encodes CASSYSTGGTYEQYF.

The rearrangement joins TRBV7-2 to TRBJ1-6; 7 bases line up with TRBD1. Per the germline V gene, CDR1 is SGHTA and CDR2 is FQGNSA. The CDR3 has 15 residues. Trimming took 6 bases from V and 5 from J; bases not matched to a gene: 7. DNA of the CDR3: TGTGCCAGCAGTATCGCCGGGACAGATAATTCACCCCTCCACTTT. Its protein is CASSIAGTDNSPLHF.